This T cell receptor beta chain was recorded in a study of CD8 T cells in Susac syndrome. Study results and limitations: By the study's own acknowledgment, its TCR sequencing and HLA analysis included relatively few individuals.

Trimming cost V 4 bases and J 2 bases, with 6 bases left between them. The CDR3 runs 12 residues. In germline, CDR1 is MDHEN, CDR2 SYDVKM. RNA in amounts of roughly 0.45 to 1 ug was reverse transcribed with random hexamers. The method of amplification for TCR beta CDR3 was immunoSEQ multiplex PCR, covering 54 Vbeta and 13 Jbeta. MiXCR was run by TCRdb on the immunoSEQ multiplex PCR reads, yielding one entry per CDR3 protein. The table records about 300,000 distinct CDR3 sequences, about 82% of them present only once. From blood CD8+ and CD4+ T cells, the TCR beta chain was sequenced. Stable or active relapsing-remitting multiple sclerosis, untreated and meeting revised McDonald criteria, defined the controls. With regard to this clonotype: The target antigen is unknown.

The sequenced material came from CD8+ T cells from PBMCs. This chain links TRBV28 with TRBJ2-7, with D perhaps TRBD1 (6 bases). The receptor was isolated from a human donor with multiple sclerosis. CDR3 region: CASSWTAYEQYF. CDR3 DNA: TGTGCCAGCAGTTGGACAGCCTACGAGCAGTACTTC.